The subject of this entry is one T cell receptor (beta chain). Antigen specificity is unknown. One entry per CDR3 protein, called by TCRdb with MiXCR from the reads. The profile shows roughly 180,000 distinct CDR3 sequences, roughly 20% of them singletons. The sample originates from a study of T cell repertoires in cytomegalovirus infection. The overall study: The authors used CMV epitopes that were HLA-C-restricted (recently identified) and HLA-B-restricted (well studied). Evidence of both CMV infection and a matching HLA type came from public TCR beta signatures.

Study-level results: The study identified carriers of CMV plus the relevant HLA from cumulative public TCR beta family frequency. In two of eight donors, the top clonotype was HLA-C-restricted CMV-specific.

The sequence was obtained from a human donor in good health (CMV status not recorded). Some clones in this sample may be carry-over from other donors' samples. Sequences were derived from CD8+ T cells from cultured PBMCs, sampled from culture after CMV antigen stimulation.

The CDR3 loop reads CASSPWTIGMNTEAFF. CDR3 DNA: TGTGCCAGTAGTCCATGGACAATCGGCATGAACACTGAAGCTTTCTTT. The rearrangement links TRBV19 to TRBJ1-1; maybe TRBD1 (5 bases). This CDR3 contains 16 residues. Germline V gene sequence: CDR1 LNHDA, CDR2 SQIVND (reference sequence). Trimming left V 5 bases short and J 0 bases short, with 16 bases between.